A single sample is the source of the 16 T cell receptor beta chains below, sequenced in a study of molecular identifiers for immune sequencing clone quantification. From the PCR reads, TCRdb called clonotypes with MiXCR, one entry per CDR3 protein. There are about 320,000 distinct CDR3 sequences in the sample; about a fifth occur only once, and about 0.81% lies in the top ten. Sequencing was performed on naive CD8+ T cells from blood, with Jurkat cell RNA spiked in. The subset is: FACS-sorted CD8+CD4-CCR7+CD45RA+ naive T cells. The receptors come from a human donor in good health. Some libraries in this study had Jurkat cell RNA spiked in.

On this clonotype itself: With a much larger clone just one base away, this may be a read error. The chain recombines TRBV6-5 with TRBJ2-7; D is ambiguous. From germline, CDR1 is MNHEY and CDR2 SVGAGI. Trimming shortened V by 0 bases and J by 2 bases, and 17 bases separated the two germline ends. CDR3 length: 17 residues. In DNA, the CDR3 is TGTGCCAGCAGTTACTCGTTTTCGTGGGTGCCGGCCTACGAGCAGTACTTC. As protein: CASSYSFSWVPAYEQYF.

This clonotype was counted at least ten times. This rearrangement joins TRBV4-2 to TRBJ2-7; D is tentatively TRBD1 or TRBD2 (5 bases each). Trimming cost V 3 bases and J 3 bases, with 15 bases left between them. Per germline, CDR1 LGHNA and CDR2 YNFKEQ. The CDR3 contains 15 residues. In DNA, the CDR3 is TGTGCCAGCAGCCATATTCAGGGTGACTACTACGAGCAGTACTTC. This codes for CASSHIQGDYYEQYF.

This sequence joins TRBV6-4 and TRBJ2-2, with 10 positions matching TRBD2. J was trimmed by 6 bases and V by 0 bases; bases with no gene match: 4. The CDR3 has 16 residues. Germline V CDR1 and CDR2: MRHNA, SNTAGT. CDR3 residues: CASSDSSAGGSGELFF. CDR3 DNA sequence: TGTGCCAGCAGTGACTCTTCAGCGGGAGGGTCCGGGGAGCTGTTTTTT.

This clonotype occurred a few times. A clone one base away is much larger, so this may be a read error. The chain employs TRBV30 and TRBJ2-7; D not resolved. Trimming removed 0 bases at V and 3 bases at J, with 3 bases between. CDR1 and CDR2 from the germline V gene are GTSNPN and SVGIG (reference sequence). The CDR3 spans 11 residues. Here the CDR3 DNA reads TGTGCCTGGAGTGTAAACTACGAGCAGTACTTC. Its protein product is CAWSVNYEQYF.

Points on this clonotype: A read error is possible here, since a much larger clone lies one base away. The CDR3 DNA follows: TGCGCCAGCAGCCAAGTTGGGGAGGTCTATAATTCACCCCTCCACTTT. Translating gives CASSQVGEVYNSPLHF. This rearrangement joins TRBV4-3 to TRBJ1-6, with D unresolved. The CDR3 runs to 16 residues. Trimming removed 1 base at V and 3 bases at J, with 10 bases between. Per the germline V gene, CDR1 is LGHNA and CDR2 is YSLEER.

This clonotype was found a few times. The rearrangement uses TRBV12-3 or TRBV12-4 and TRBJ2-2, with D possibly matching TRBD2 (6 bases). CDR3 length equals 15 residues. V lost 6 bases to trimming and J lost 9 bases, with 20 bases between them. CDR3 residues: CASSQTEGRDRELFF. The CDR3 coding sequence is TGTGCCAGCAGCCAAACCGAGGGGCGGGATCGGGAGCTGTTTTTT.

In its sample, this clonotype was seen many times. The J gene is TRBJ2-1, the V gene TRBV25-1; D ambiguous. Deletions cut 1 base from V and 7 bases from J, with 2 bases between. Germline V gives CDR1 MGHDK, CDR2 SYGVNS. This CDR3 is built from 11 residues. DNA for the CDR3: TGTGCCAGCAGTGAATGGAATGAGCAGTTCTTC. Its translation is CASSEWNEQFF.

In regard to this clonotype: A much larger clone is a single base away; this may be a read error. The chain recombines TRBV6-2 or TRBV6-3 with TRBJ1-1; tentative D call: TRBD1 (6 bases). The CDR3 covers 12 residues. V dropped 2 bases and J dropped 12 bases, with 13 bases sitting between them. CDR1 is MNHEY and CDR2 is SVGEGT in the germline V gene. The CDR3 region is CASSYPGQETFF. The CDR3 DNA reads TGTGCCAGCAGTTACCCGGGACAAGAAACTTTCTTT.

For this clonotype: A much bigger clone sits one base away, suggesting this may be a read error. The final CDR3 position lacks the conserved phenylalanine or tryptophan, pointing to a likely read error. The chain combines TRBV7-2 with TRBJ1-1, with D uncertain. V gave up 5 bases and J gave up 1 base, with 11 bases separating them. The CDR3 sequence is 14 residues long. The germline CDR1 and CDR2 sequences are SGHTA and FQGNSA. The CDR3 sequence is CASSPTTTNTEAFS. The CDR3, as DNA: TGTGCCAGCAGCCCGACAACTACGAACACTGAAGCTTTCTCT.

A word on this clonotype: A read error is possible here, since a much larger clone lies one base away. The chain combines TRBV29-1 with TRBJ2-7; the match to TRBD1 covers 9 bases. CDR1 and CDR2 from the germline V gene are SQVTM and ANQGSEA. The CDR3 extends over 13 amino acids. The CDR3 sequence: CGVELGQGYEQYF. CDR3 nucleotide sequence: TGCGGCGTTGAACTGGGACAGGGCTACGAGCAGTACTTC.

This clonotype was seen many times. This chain connects TRBV5-4 to TRBJ2-1; D gene uncertain. Germline CDR1 SGHNT, CDR2 YYREEE (reference sequence). This CDR3 has 11 amino acids. V dropped 5 bases and J dropped 7 bases, with 7 bases sitting between them. For the CDR3, the DNA is TGTGCCAGCAGGGTCGGGAATGAGCAGTTCTTC. This translates into CASRVGNEQFF.

This clonotype was counted between two and nine times. The chain employs TRBV20-1 and TRBJ2-1, with 11 bases fitting TRBD2. After removal of 2 bases from V and 4 bases from J, the junction contained 7 bases not matched to a gene. The germline gives CDR1 DFQATT, CDR2 SNEGSKA (reference sequence). CDR3 size: 16 residues. CDR3 nucleotides: TGCAGTGCTAGAAGCCAGAGACTAGCGGGGTACAATGAGCAGTTCTTC. It encodes CSARSQRLAGYNEQFF.

This clonotype was observed many times. The V and J genes are TRBV18 and TRBJ1-1; D remains ambiguous. The CDR3 is 14 amino acids. V shed 5 bases and J shed 6 bases, with 16 bases lying between them. CDR1 is KGHSH, CDR2 LQKENI, per germline. Here the CDR3 DNA reads TGTGCCAGCTCAGGAGACGCCTTGGGTCCTGAAGCTTTCTTT. It translates to CASSGDALGPEAFF.

This clonotype was seen only a few times. The chain couples TRBV3-1 to TRBJ2-2, with 8 bases matching TRBD1. Germline lookup yields CDR1 LGHDT and CDR2 YNNKEL (reference sequence). This CDR3 comprises 16 residues. V was clipped by 4 bases and J by 3 bases; unmatched bases: 7. In DNA, the CDR3 is TGTGCCAGCAGCCTCGGGACAGGCGTCTACACCGGGGAGCTGTTTTTT. Translation gives CASSLGTGVYTGELFF.

This clonotype came up a few times. CDR3 DNA sequence: TGTGCCAGCAGCTTGAGGAAGAACACCGGGGAGCTGTTTTTT. Protein: CASSLRKNTGELFF. The chain couples TRBV7-8 to TRBJ2-2; D remains ambiguous. This CDR3 contains 14 residues. Trimming stripped 3 bases from V and 1 base from J, with 6 bases between. Germline loops: CDR1 SGHVS, CDR2 FQNEAQ.

The table lists this clonotype with many counts. The rearrangement uses TRBV2 and TRBJ1-1, with D possibly matching TRBD1 (5 bases). CDR1 is SNHLY and CDR2 is FYNNEI in the germline V gene. V was trimmed by 4 bases and J by 2 bases, leaving 8 bases between them. The CDR3 spans 13 residues. The CDR3 coding sequence is TGTGCCAGCAGTGGGCGGGGCAACACTGAAGCTTTCTTT. It yields the protein CASSGRGNTEAFF.